The clone carrying this T cell receptor beta chain was counted ten times or more. This sample is drawn from a study of regulatory T cells in long-lasting Graves disease. iRepertoire HTBI primers and Arm-PCR of CDR3 regions built TCR beta libraries. In TCRdb, the multiplex PCR reads were re-called with MiXCR into one record per CDR3 protein. The profile shows 350,000 to 450,000 distinct CDR3 sequences, approximately 25% of them singletons. The CDR3 is 14 residues long. Germline trimming cut 6 bases from V and 10 bases from J; bases unmatched to any gene: 9. From germline, CDR1 is MDHEN and CDR2 SYDVKM. Time point defined: persistent/refractory GD, antithyroid drugs over 5 years with positive TRAb. PBMC RNA served as the TCR library source.

This TCR came from a woman aged 40 to 50 with Graves disease. V is TRBV28 and J is TRBJ1-6; 7 nucleotides align to TRBD1. Here the sequenced sample was peripheral blood mononuclear cells (PBMCs), taken when the disease was refractory, from a patient treated with antithyroid drugs. CDR3 region: CASSTIRGESPLHF. DNA of the CDR3: TGTGCCAGCAGCACGATCAGGGGGGAATCACCCCTCCACTTT.